The rows below give T cell receptor beta chains drawn from one sample of a study of blood T cell repertoires in COVID-19. Data came from immunoSEQ multiplex PCR; TCRdb stores just in-frame clones and leaves some out. The sample shows 400,000 to 450,000 clones, about nine tenths of them seen only once. Sequencing used peripheral blood. The source of these receptors is a woman aged 25 to 45 with active or convalescent COVID-19. Both conserved end residues are part of each CDR3. Fields, in order: clone size, V gene, D gene, J gene, CDR3 protein, CDR3 DNA. D genes are given only for firm matches. A row's size may be missing; if present it is once, few, many or a size class.

once	TRBV7-6	TRBD1	TRBJ1-1	CASSSFGQGGTEAFF	TGTGCCAGCAGCTCGTTCGGACAGGGGGGCACTGAAGCTTTCTTT
.	TRBV18	.	TRBJ2-7	CASSPPGTLYEQYF	TGTGCCAGCTCACCTCCCGGGACTTTGTACGAGCAGTACTTC
.	TRBV27	.	TRBJ1-2	CASTHLEPTGFSNYGYTF	TGTGCCAGCACCCATCTTGAGCCTACAGGTTTTTCTAACTATGGCTACACCTTC
.	TRBV3-1/TRBV3-2	.	TRBJ2-1	CASSHRSVAGEQFF	TGTGCCAGCAGCCATAGGAGCGTCGCCGGGGAGCAGTTCTTC
.	TRBV5-5	.	TRBJ2-5	CASSLALQETQYF	TGTGCCAGCAGCTTGGCACTACAAGAGACCCAGTACTTC
.	TRBV11-2	.	TRBJ1-4	CASSSQGSPNEKLFF	TGTGCCAGCAGCTCCCAGGGGAGTCCTAATGAAAAACTGTTTTTT
.	TRBV7-2	.	TRBJ2-5	CASSLEWGGQETQYF	TGTGCCAGCAGCTTAGAGTGGGGAGGACAAGAGACCCAGTACTTC
.	TRBV5-1	.	TRBJ2-7	CASSLANLIFGDSSYEQYF	TGCGCCAGCAGCTTGGCCAATCTTATTTTCGGTGATAGCTCCTACGAGCAGTACTTC
.	TRBV11-2	TRBD1	TRBJ2-7	CASSGIRDRPYEQYF	TGTGCCAGCAGCGGTATCCGGGACAGACCATACGAGCAGTACTTC
.	TRBV5-6	.	TRBJ2-5	CASSLGLPREGETQYF	TGTGCCAGCAGCTTGGGGCTTCCCCGCGAGGGAGAGACCCAGTACTTC
.	TRBV10-3	TRBD1	TRBJ2-5	CAISGEPGTAFEETQYF	TGTGCCATCAGTGGGGAGCCCGGGACAGCCTTCGAAGAGACCCAGTACTTC
.	TRBV4-2	.	TRBJ1-3	CASSPGRSGNTIYF	TGTGCCAGCAGCCCAGGCCGCTCTGGAAACACCATATATTTT
few	TRBV30	.	TRBJ1-3	CAWSETNSGNTIYF	TGTGCCTGGAGCGAAACAAACTCTGGAAACACCATATATTTT
.	TRBV30	TRBD2	TRBJ2-2	CAWIGGTSTGELFF	TGTGCCTGGATTGGCGGGACTAGCACCGGGGAGCTGTTTTTT
.	TRBV5-1	.	TRBJ2-1	CASSLPGNEQFF	TGCGCCAGCAGCTTGCCCGGGAATGAGCAGTTCTTC
.	TRBV5-4	TRBD1	TRBJ1-4	CASSLTTGGNEKLFF	TGTGCCAGCAGCTTGACGACAGGGGGCAATGAAAAACTGTTTTTT
.	TRBV9	.	TRBJ1-1	CASSVAGGENTEAFF	TGTGCCAGCAGCGTAGCGGGAGGCGAGAACACTGAAGCTTTCTTT
.	TRBV27	.	TRBJ1-5	CASSFGGRGGNQPQHF	TGTGCCAGCAGTTTTGGAGGGAGGGGTGGCAATCAGCCCCAGCATTTT
.	TRBV5-1	.	TRBJ1-1	CASSAVLLRSLSDTEAFF	TGCGCCAGCAGCGCCGTGCTGCTCCGGAGTTTAAGTGACACTGAAGCTTTCTTT
.	TRBV12-3/TRBV12-4	TRBD1	TRBJ2-5	CASSRLDRETQYF	TGTGCCAGCAGTCGATTGGACAGGGAGACCCAGTACTTC
.	TRBV5-1	.	TRBJ2-7	CASSLAGGAEQYF	TGCGCCAGCAGCTTGGCCGGTGGTGCCGAGCAGTACTTC
.	TRBV6-2/TRBV6-3	TRBD1	TRBJ1-6	CASSYGGTGLSPLHF	TGTGCCAGCAGTTACGGAGGGACAGGGCTTTCACCCCTCCACTTT
.	TRBV2	TRBD1	TRBJ1-6	CASSEAGQGRPYNSPLHF	TGTGCCAGCAGTGAAGCGGGACAGGGGAGGCCCTATAATTCACCCCTCCACTTT
once	TRBV10-1	TRBD2	TRBJ2-1	CASSPSGGAEQFF	TGCGCCAGCAGTCCTAGCGGGGGGGCTGAGCAGTTCTTC
.	TRBV5-4	.	TRBJ2-7	CASSSSEGLAYEQYF	TGTGCCAGCAGCTCGTCGGAGGGGCTAGCCTACGAGCAGTACTTC
.	TRBV10-1	.	TRBJ1-6	CASRPGINSPLHF	TGCGCCAGCAGACCCGGGATCAATTCACCCCTCCACTTT
once	TRBV7-2	.	TRBJ1-6	CASSSGTGRSPLHF	TGTGCCAGCAGCTCAGGAACAGGGCGGTCACCCCTCCACTTT
.	TRBV21-1	.	TRBJ2-1	CASNFEKGRGGTYNEQFF	TGTGCCAGCAACTTCGAAAAAGGTAGGGGCGGGACCTACAATGAGCAGTTCTTC
.	TRBV27	.	TRBJ1-5	CASSSGVQPQHF	TGTGCCAGCAGTTCAGGGGTACAGCCCCAGCATTTT
.	TRBV6-2/TRBV6-3	.	TRBJ2-1	CASSRLGGSNNEQFF	TGTGCCAGCAGTCGTCTAGGTGGGTCTAACAATGAGCAGTTCTTC
.	TRBV4-1	TRBD2	TRBJ2-5	CASSQPSGFQTQYF	TGCGCCAGCAGCCAACCTAGCGGGTTCCAGACCCAGTACTTC
.	TRBV10-3	TRBD1	TRBJ1-2	CAISEDRVSNYGYTF	TGTGCCATCAGTGAGGACAGGGTGTCTAACTATGGCTACACCTTC
.	TRBV25-1	.	TRBJ1-2	CASSGLNRDLRYGYTF	TGTGCCAGCAGTGGATTAAACAGGGACCTACGCTATGGCTACACCTTC
.	TRBV29-1	.	TRBJ2-2	CSVDTDHTGELFF	TGCAGCGTTGATACAGACCACACCGGGGAGCTGTTTTTT
.	TRBV6-1	.	TRBJ1-2	CASSEPYSNYGYTF	TGTGCCAGCAGTGAACCTTACAGTAACTATGGCTACACCTTC
.	TRBV11-3	TRBD2	TRBJ2-5	CASSPTGGAPETQYF	TGTGCCAGCAGCCCCACGGGGGGGGCCCCCGAGACCCAGTACTTC
.	TRBV29-1	TRBD2	TRBJ2-1	CSVPGGASGALDEQFF	TGCAGCGTTCCCGGGGGGGCTAGCGGGGCCCTGGATGAGCAGTTCTTC
.	TRBV18	.	TRBJ1-5	CASSPPWSGNQPQHF	TGTGCCAGCTCACCACCATGGTCGGGGAATCAGCCCCAGCATTTT
.	TRBV9	.	TRBJ2-1	CASRGDFSLDEQFF	TGTGCCAGCAGAGGGGACTTCTCCCTGGATGAGCAGTTCTTC
.	TRBV4-1	.	TRBJ2-3	CASSQVGVTLSDTQYF	TGCGCCAGCAGCCAAGTTGGAGTCACCCTGTCAGATACGCAGTATTTT
once	TRBV7-2	TRBD2	TRBJ2-7	CASSYSWFEREWSYEQYF	TGTGCCAGCAGCTATAGCTGGTTCGAGCGGGAGTGGTCCTACGAGCAGTACTTC
.	TRBV7-9	TRBD2	TRBJ2-1	CASSFPPGLANNEQFF	TGTGCCAGCAGCTTTCCTCCGGGACTAGCCAACAATGAGCAGTTCTTC
.	TRBV12-5	.	TRBJ1-5	CARGEAGGEGNQPQHF	TGTGCTAGGGGGGAGGCTGGGGGGGAGGGCAATCAGCCCCAGCATTTT
.	TRBV5-1	TRBD2	TRBJ2-5	CASSLASGGASGFETQYF	TGCGCCAGCAGCTTGGCTAGCGGGGGGGCCTCGGGTTTTGAGACCCAGTACTTC
.	TRBV5-4	TRBD1	TRBJ1-1	CASSRDRGNTEAFF	TGTGCCAGCAGCCGGGACAGGGGGAACACTGAAGCTTTCTTT
.	TRBV7-8	.	TRBJ1-5	CASSLQGGSNQPQHF	TGTGCCAGCAGCCTACAGGGTGGCAGCAATCAGCCCCAGCATTTT
.	TRBV6-6	TRBD1	TRBJ2-7	CASTKGQGNEQYF	TGTGCCAGCACTAAGGGACAGGGGAACGAGCAGTACTTC
few	TRBV5-1	TRBD1	TRBJ1-6	CASQDRASNSPLHF	TGCGCCAGCCAAGACAGGGCCTCTAATTCACCCCTCCACTTT
.	TRBV6-5	.	TRBJ1-5	CASSLPNQPQHF	TGTGCCAGCAGTCTCCCCAATCAGCCCCAGCATTTT
.	TRBV5-1	.	TRBJ1-4	CASSPHRDTEKLFF	TGCGCCAGCAGCCCACACCGGGACACCGAAAAACTGTTTTTT
.	TRBV6-4	.	TRBJ1-5	CASSEGGAGNQPQHF	TGTGCCAGCAGTGAAGGGGGGGCCGGGAATCAGCCCCAGCATTTT
.	TRBV19	TRBD1	TRBJ1-2	CASSIETGNYGYTF	TGTGCCAGTAGTATCGAGACAGGGAACTATGGCTACACCTTC
.	TRBV9	.	TRBJ1-1	CASSAPGGNTEAFF	TGTGCCAGCAGCGCCCCCGGGGGGAACACTGAAGCTTTCTTT
.	TRBV19	TRBD1	TRBJ1-2	CASKIMDRGVHGYTF	TGTGCCAGTAAAATCATGGACAGGGGAGTACATGGCTACACCTTC
.	TRBV6-1	.	TRBJ1-2	CASSESETGIYGYTF	TGTGCCAGCAGTGAATCTGAGACGGGGATCTATGGCTACACCTTC